This T cell receptor (beta chain) comes out of a study of cytomegalovirus exposure and HLA in healthy donors. Study outcomes and limitations: In a later analysis, an Asian-associated ancestry cluster reportedly showed fewer N-insertions than the 666-donor mean. One cluster of highly shared sequence variants probably arose as a sequencing artifact. A later analysis found common viral pathogens apparently linked to several of the most significant clusters.

Germline V gene sequence: CDR1 SGHTA, CDR2 FQGNSA. The CDR3 runs 14 residues. Deletions cut 3 bases from V and 5 bases from J, with 13 bases between. Healthy individuals who donated bone marrow served as the donors. A note on this clone: Its antigen is currently unknown.

PCR involved 60 Vbeta and 13 Jbeta primers. This table comes from immunoSEQ multiplex PCR, and its TCRdb copy is limited to in-frame clones, with some not included. Here the sample spans 150,000 to 200,000 clones, less than 90% being singletons. The receptor's source is a girl aged 5-17 years in good health and CMV-seropositive. The V call is TRBV7-2, the J call TRBJ1-1; D unclear. The sequenced sample was PBMCs. This CDR3 is CASSFMTPSTEAFF. The CDR3 bases are TGTGCCAGCAGCTTTATGACACCCTCGACTGAAGCTTTCTTT.